Each of the 10 T cell receptor beta chains below was sequenced from the same sample in a study of cytomegalovirus exposure and HLA in healthy donors. Using immunoSEQ multiplex PCR, the repertoire was profiled, and TCRdb retains in-frame clones only, with some absent. The table has roughly 150,000 clones, about 86% seen once. Specimen: PBMCs. The receptors originated from a woman between 18 and 29 years old in good health and CMV-seronegative.

The chain carries TRBV2 and TRBJ2-5, with D hard to call. Deletions cut 6 bases from V and 9 bases from J, with 11 bases between. Germline loops: CDR1 SNHLY, CDR2 FYNNEI. The CDR3 loop spans 11 amino acids. CDR3 residues: CASSGDSAQYF. CDR3 in DNA: TGTGCCAGCAGCGGAGACTCGGCCCAGTACTTC.

The gene calls are TRBV19 and TRBJ1-1, with TRBD1 identical over 9 bases. The CDR3 has 15 residues. Germline V gives CDR1 LNHDA, CDR2 SQIVND (reference sequence). With V trimmed by 6 bases and J by 2 bases, 7 bases remained unmatched. CDR3: CASSRTGVGNTEAFF. The CDR3 DNA sequence: TGTGCCAGTAGCCGGACAGGGGTCGGTAACACTGAAGCTTTCTTT.

The chain recombines TRBV15 with TRBJ1-1, with D maybe TRBD1 (5 bases). Trimming removed 1 base at V and 3 bases at J, with 15 bases between. The germline gives CDR1 LNHNV, CDR2 YYDKDF (reference sequence). CDR3 length: 16 residues. In DNA form, the CDR3 reads TGTGCCACCAGCAGAGGATGGGGGGAATCGGACACTGAAGCTTTCTTT. Its translation: CATSRGWGESDTEAFF.

This chain joins TRBV15 and TRBJ1-2; D is unclear. Deletions cut 5 bases from V and 2 bases from J, with 15 bases between. Germline CDR1 and CDR2: LNHNV and YYDKDF (reference sequence). The CDR3 is made up of 15 amino acids. The DNA for the CDR3 is TGTGCCACCAGCTTGAGGGAGGCAGGCAACTATGGCTACACCTTC. It is translated as CATSLREAGNYGYTF.

This clone was seen just once. The chain joins TRBV4-1 to TRBJ1-5, with a weak D call TRBD1 (5 bases). This CDR3 contains 15 residues. V was clipped by 2 bases and J by 3 bases, with 11 bases between them. Germline CDR1 and CDR2: MGHRA and YSYEKL. The DNA for the CDR3 is TGCGCCAGCAGCCAAACAACAGGCGCCAATCAGCCCCAGCATTTT. It is translated as CASSQTTGANQPQHF.

The chain is built from TRBV2 and TRBJ2-7, with TRBD1 matching 7 bases. The CDR3 is made up of 17 amino acids. CDR1 and CDR2 from the germline V gene are SNHLY and FYNNEI. After removal of 7 bases from V and 6 bases from J, the junction contained 21 bases not matched to a gene. CDR3 protein: CASKRLSGQAASGEQYF. The CDR3 DNA sequence: TGTGCCAGCAAAAGGTTAAGTGGACAGGCGGCCTCTGGCGAGCAGTACTTC.

CDR3 coding DNA: TGTGCCAGCAGCTTAGGGGGACAGGTCGATCAGTTCTTC. Amino acids: CASSLGGQVDQFF. The chain uses TRBV7-2 and TRBJ2-1, with 8 bases matching TRBD1. Trimming removed 1 base from V and 13 bases from J; junction bases left unmatched: 6. The CDR3 has 13 amino acids. Germline V gene data show CDR1 as SGHTA and CDR2 as FQGNSA. Drawing the rest from reference TRBV7-2 and TRBJ2-1, the complete variable domain is GAGVSQSPSNKVTEKGKDVELRCDPISGHTALYWYRQSLGQGLEFLIYFQGNSAPDKSGLPSDRFSAERTGGSVSTLTIQRTQQEDSAVYLCASSLGGQVDQFFGPGTRLTVL.

This clone showed up just once. This chain connects TRBV4-1 to TRBJ2-2; 10 nucleotides match TRBD2. V shed 0 bases and J 5 bases; nucleotides not matched to a gene: 6. CDR1 MGHRA and CDR2 YSYEKL come from the germline V gene. This CDR3 spans 17 amino acids. For the CDR3, the DNA is TGCGCCAGCAGCCAAGATATCCTAGCGGGGGAAACCGGGGAGCTGTTTTTT. Translation: CASSQDILAGETGELFF.

This clone has just a few counts. The chain couples TRBV6-5 to TRBJ1-1; TRBD1 matches 8 bases. In germline, CDR1 is MNHEY, CDR2 SVGAGI. V shed 5 bases and J 4 bases; nucleotides not matched to a gene: 9. This CDR3 is 15 amino acids long. CDR3 nucleotides: TGTGCCAGCAGTAACCTTGGACAGGGCGGCACTGAAGCTTTCTTT. This encodes CASSNLGQGGTEAFF.

The rearrangement joins TRBV5-6 to TRBJ2-7; 7 nucleotides match TRBD1. This CDR3 has 14 residues. V lost 0 bases and J lost 1; bases outside the gene matches: 1. Germline CDR1 SGHDT, CDR2 YYEEEE. The CDR3 loop is CASSLVGQSYEQYF. In DNA form, the CDR3 reads TGTGCCAGCAGCTTGGTGGGACAGTCCTACGAGCAGTACTTC. Looking up the rest from reference TRBV5-6 and TRBJ2-7 gives the full variable domain: DAGVTQSPTHLIKTRGQQVTLRCSPKSGHDTVSWYQQALGQGPQFIFQYYEEEERQRGNFPDRFSGHQFPNYSSELNVNALLLGDSALYLCASSLVGQSYEQYFGPGTRLTVT.